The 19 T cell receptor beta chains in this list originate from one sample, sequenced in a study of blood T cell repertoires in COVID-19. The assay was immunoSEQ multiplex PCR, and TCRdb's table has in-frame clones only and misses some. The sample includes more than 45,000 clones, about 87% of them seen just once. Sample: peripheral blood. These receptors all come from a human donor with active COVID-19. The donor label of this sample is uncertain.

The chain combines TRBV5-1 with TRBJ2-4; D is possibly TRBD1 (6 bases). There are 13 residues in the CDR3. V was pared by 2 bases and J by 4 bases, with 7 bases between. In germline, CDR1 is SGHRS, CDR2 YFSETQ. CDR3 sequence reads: CASSFGTKNIQYF. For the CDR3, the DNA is TGCGCCAGCAGCTTCGGGACAAAAAACATTCAGTACTTC. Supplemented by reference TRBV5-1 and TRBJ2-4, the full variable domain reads KAGVTQTPRYLIKTRGQQVTLSCSPISGHRSVSWYQQTPGQGLQFLFEYFSETQRNKGNFPGRFSGRQFSNSRSEMNVSTLELGDSALYLCASSFGTKNIQYFGAGTRLSVL.

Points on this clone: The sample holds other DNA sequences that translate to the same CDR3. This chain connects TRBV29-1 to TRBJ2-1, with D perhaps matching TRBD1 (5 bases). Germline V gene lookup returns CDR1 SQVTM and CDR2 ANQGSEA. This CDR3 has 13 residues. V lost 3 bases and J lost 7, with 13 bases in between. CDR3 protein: CSVDRGALNEQFF. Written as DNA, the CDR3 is TGCAGCGTTGATAGGGGTGCCTTGAATGAGCAGTTCTTC.

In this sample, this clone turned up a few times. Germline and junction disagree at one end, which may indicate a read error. The DNA for the CDR3 is TGTGCCAGCAGCGAAGGAGGAGAAGGTGAGCAGTTCTTC. Translating it yields CASSEGGEGEQFF. The chain carries TRBV2 and TRBJ2-1, with a tentative D call TRBD2 (5 bases). Germline V gene sequence: CDR1 SNHLY, CDR2 FYNNEI. This CDR3 has 13 amino acids.

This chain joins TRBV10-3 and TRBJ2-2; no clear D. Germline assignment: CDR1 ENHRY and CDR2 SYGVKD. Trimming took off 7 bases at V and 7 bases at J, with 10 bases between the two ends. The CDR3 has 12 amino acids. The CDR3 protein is CAIIGRSGELFF. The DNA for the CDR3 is TGTGCCATCATAGGTCGGAGCGGGGAGCTGTTTTTT.

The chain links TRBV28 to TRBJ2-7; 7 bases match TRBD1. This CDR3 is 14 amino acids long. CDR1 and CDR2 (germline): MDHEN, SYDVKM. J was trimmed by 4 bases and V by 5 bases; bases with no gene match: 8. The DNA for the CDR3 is TGTGCCAGCAGTGGACGACAGGGAACTTACGAGCAGTACTTC. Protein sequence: CASSGRQGTYEQYF. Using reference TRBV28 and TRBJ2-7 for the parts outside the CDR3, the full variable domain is DVKVTQSSRYLVKRTGEKVFLECVQDMDHENMFWYRQDPGLGLRLIYFSYDVKMKEKGDIPEGYSVSREKKERFSLILESASTNQTSMYLCASSGRQGTYEQYFGPGTRLTVT.

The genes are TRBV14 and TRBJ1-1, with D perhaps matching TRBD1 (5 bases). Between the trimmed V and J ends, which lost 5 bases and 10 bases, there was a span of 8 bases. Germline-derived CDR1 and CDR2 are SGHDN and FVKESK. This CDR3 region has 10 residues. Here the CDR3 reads CASSAGPAFF. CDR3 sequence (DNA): TGTGCCAGCAGCGCAGGGCCAGCTTTCTTT.

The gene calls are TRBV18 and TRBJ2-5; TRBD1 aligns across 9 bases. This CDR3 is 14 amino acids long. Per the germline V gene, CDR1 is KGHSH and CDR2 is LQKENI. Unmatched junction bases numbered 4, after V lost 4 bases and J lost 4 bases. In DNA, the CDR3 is TGTGCCAGCTCACGCGGGACAGGGTTAGAGACCCAGTACTTC. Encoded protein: CASSRGTGLETQYF.

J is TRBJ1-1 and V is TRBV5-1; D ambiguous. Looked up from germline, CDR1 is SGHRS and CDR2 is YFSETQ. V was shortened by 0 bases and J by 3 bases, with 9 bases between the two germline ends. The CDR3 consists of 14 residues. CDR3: CASSLDPGYTEAFF. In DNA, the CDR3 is TGCGCCAGCAGCTTGGATCCGGGATACACTGAAGCTTTCTTT.

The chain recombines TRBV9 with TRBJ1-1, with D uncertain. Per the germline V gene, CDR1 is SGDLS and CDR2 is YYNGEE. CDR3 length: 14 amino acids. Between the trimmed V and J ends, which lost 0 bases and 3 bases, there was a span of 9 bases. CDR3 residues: CASSVDEGYTEAFF. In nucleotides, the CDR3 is TGTGCCAGCAGCGTAGACGAGGGCTACACTGAAGCTTTCTTT.

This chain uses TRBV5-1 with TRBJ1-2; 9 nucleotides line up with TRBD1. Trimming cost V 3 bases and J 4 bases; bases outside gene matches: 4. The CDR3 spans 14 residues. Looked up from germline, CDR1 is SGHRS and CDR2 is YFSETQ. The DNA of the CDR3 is TGCGCCAGCAGCTGGACAGGGGAGGGCTATGGCTACACCTTC. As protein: CASSWTGEGYGYTF.

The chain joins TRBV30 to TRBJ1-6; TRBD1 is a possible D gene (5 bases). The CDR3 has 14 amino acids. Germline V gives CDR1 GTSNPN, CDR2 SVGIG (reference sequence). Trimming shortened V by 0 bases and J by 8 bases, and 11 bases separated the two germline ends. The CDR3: CAWSVAGVDSPLHF. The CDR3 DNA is TGTGCCTGGAGTGTAGCGGGGGTGGATTCACCCCTCCACTTT.

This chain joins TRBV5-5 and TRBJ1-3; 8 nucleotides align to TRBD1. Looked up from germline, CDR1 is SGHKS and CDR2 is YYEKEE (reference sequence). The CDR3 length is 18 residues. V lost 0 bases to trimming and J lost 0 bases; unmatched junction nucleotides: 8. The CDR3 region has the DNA TGTGCCAGCAGCTTGGCGCCCCCAGGGGGCTCCTCTGGAAACACCATATATTTT. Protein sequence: CASSLAPPGGSSGNTIYF.

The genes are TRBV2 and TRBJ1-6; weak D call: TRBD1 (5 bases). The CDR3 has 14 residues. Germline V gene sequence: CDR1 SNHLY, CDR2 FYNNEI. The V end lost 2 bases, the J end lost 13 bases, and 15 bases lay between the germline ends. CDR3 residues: CASSETRAGGPLHF. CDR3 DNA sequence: TGTGCCAGCAGTGAAACCCGGGCGGGGGGGCCCCTCCACTTT.

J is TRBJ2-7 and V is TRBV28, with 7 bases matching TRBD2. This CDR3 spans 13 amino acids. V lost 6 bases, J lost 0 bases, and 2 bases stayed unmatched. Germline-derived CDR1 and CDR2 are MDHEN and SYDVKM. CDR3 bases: TGTGCCAGCAGACTAGCGAGCTCCTACGAGCAGTACTTC. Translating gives CASRLASSYEQYF.

In nucleotides, the CDR3 is TGTGCCAGTAGTGGAGGGCAGAAGAACTATGGCTACACCTTC. Protein product: CASSGGQKNYGYTF. This rearrangement joins TRBV19 to TRBJ1-2, with D hard to call. Trimming shortened V by 5 bases and J by 2 bases, and 12 bases separated the two germline ends. The CDR3 contains 14 residues. Germline loops: CDR1 LNHDA, CDR2 SQIVND (reference sequence).

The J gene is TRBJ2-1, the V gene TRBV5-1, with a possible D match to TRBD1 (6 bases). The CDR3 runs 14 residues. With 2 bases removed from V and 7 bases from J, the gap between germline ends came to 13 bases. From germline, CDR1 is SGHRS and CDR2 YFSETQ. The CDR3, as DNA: TGCGCCAGCAGCTTAGGAGAGGGGGTTAATGAGCAGTTCTTC. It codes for CASSLGEGVNEQFF.

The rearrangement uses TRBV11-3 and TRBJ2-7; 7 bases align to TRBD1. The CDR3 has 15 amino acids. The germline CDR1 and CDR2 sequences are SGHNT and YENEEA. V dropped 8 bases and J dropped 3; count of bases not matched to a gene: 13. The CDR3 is CASSPGWDSYYEQYF. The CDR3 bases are TGTGCCAGCTCCCCGGGCTGGGACAGTTACTACGAGCAGTACTTC.

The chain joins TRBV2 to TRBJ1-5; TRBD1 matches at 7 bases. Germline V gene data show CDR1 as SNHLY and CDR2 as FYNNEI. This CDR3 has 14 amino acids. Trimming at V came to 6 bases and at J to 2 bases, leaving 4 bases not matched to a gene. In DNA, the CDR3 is TGTGCCAGCAGCGACGACAGGGGCAATCAGCCCCAGCATTTT. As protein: CASSDDRGNQPQHF.

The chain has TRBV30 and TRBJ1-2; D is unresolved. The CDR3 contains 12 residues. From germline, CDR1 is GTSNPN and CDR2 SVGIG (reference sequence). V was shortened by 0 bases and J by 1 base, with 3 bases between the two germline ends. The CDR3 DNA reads TGTGCCTGGAGTGTTAGTAACTATGGCTACACCTTC. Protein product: CAWSVSNYGYTF.